This is a list of T cell receptor beta chains from one sample in a study of T cell changes during pregnancy in multiple sclerosis. Generated by immunoSEQ multiplex PCR, the TCRdb table keeps only in-frame clones and is missing some. The sample carries around 84,000 clones, about 93% recorded once. This specimen was peripheral blood, taken in the second trimester of pregnancy. The receptors derive from a female donor in good health, enrolled as a control in a pregnancy study. The CDR3 runs from the conserved cysteine through the conserved F or W. Clone sizes are given selectively: once, few, many, or a class where the clone is expanded.

J gene,V gene,clone size,CDR3 protein
TRBJ2-3,TRBV9,-,CASSVGRATDTQYF
TRBJ2-7,TRBV6-5,-,CASRPTSIRSEQYF
TRBJ2-1,TRBV9,-,CASSVGSGSLDEQFF
TRBJ2-7,TRBV4-1,-,CASSQEGDIDEQYF
TRBJ1-1,TRBV5-5,-,CASSLKGGWTNTEAFF
TRBJ2-1,TRBV19,-,CASSASIGLVSSSEQFF
TRBJ2-1,TRBV19,-,CASSIVGQGLNEQFF
TRBJ2-7,TRBV5-1,once,CASSQWTSGSPEQYF
TRBJ1-1,TRBV2,once,CASIQGAYTEAFF
TRBJ2-7,TRBV28,-,CASSQQGSASYEQYF
TRBJ1-2,TRBV19,-,CASSIGTPSSYGYTF